A single sample gave rise to the 20 T cell receptor beta chains below, sequenced in a study of early T cells in non-severe SARS-CoV-2 infection. TCRdb independently ran MiXCR on the 5' RACE reads; one entry per CDR3 protein. The data show about 35,000 distinct CDR3 sequences, 5.5% seen once. Sequenced material: whole blood, taken at baseline. The receptors were gathered from an adult who was a healthcare worker with PCR-confirmed SARS-CoV-2 infection or an uninfected control (not recorded which).

This clonotype has a count of ten or more. The chain uses TRBV7-9 and TRBJ1-2; 11 bases agree with TRBD1. The germline V gene encodes CDR1 SEHNR and CDR2 FQNEAQ (reference sequence). This CDR3 is built from 16 residues. Unmatched junction bases numbered 7, after V lost 5 bases and J lost 2 bases. DNA of the CDR3: TGTGCCAGCAGCGTTTCCCGGACAGGGGGCAACTATGGCTACACCTTC. It specifies CASSVSRTGGNYGYTF.

This clonotype was found many times. At one of its ends the junction is not consistent with the germline gene, which may arise from a read error. The V and J genes are TRBV3-1 and TRBJ1-2; D gene unclear. Germline V gene sequence: CDR1 LGHDT, CDR2 YNNKEL (reference sequence). The length of the CDR3 is 13 residues. For the CDR3, the DNA is TGTGCCAGCAGCAAAGAGACTAACTATGGCTACACCTTC. This gives the protein CASSKETNYGYTF.

This clonotype was seen a few times. The chain carries TRBV7-2 and TRBJ2-5; 8 bases match TRBD2. J gave up 0 bases and V 5 bases, and 5 bases lay outside the gene matches. CDR1 is SGHTA and CDR2 is FQGNSA in the germline V gene. The CDR3 totals 15 residues. The CDR3: CASSPAGENQETQYF. The DNA for the CDR3 is TGTGCCAGCAGCCCAGCGGGGGAGAACCAAGAGACCCAGTACTTC.

Ten or more counts support this clonotype. Relative to the germline gene, one junction end is altered; a read error may explain this. This chain joins TRBV7-7 and TRBJ2-1, with TRBD2 matching over 10 bases. This CDR3 has 15 residues. Germline CDR1 reads SSHAT; CDR2 reads FNYEAQ (reference sequence). The CDR3 protein is CASSLDSGGYNEQFF. In DNA, the CDR3 is TGTGCTAGCAGCTTAGATAGCGGGGGGTACAATGAGCAGTTCTTC.

This clonotype was observed many times. The rearrangement joins TRBV20-1 to TRBJ2-7, with TRBD2 matching over 9 bases. The CDR3 loop spans 15 amino acids. J gave up 5 bases and V 5 bases, and 13 bases lay outside the gene matches. CDR1 is DFQATT and CDR2 is SNEGSKA in the germline V gene (reference sequence). CDR3 loop: CSAPNVLAGANEQYF. In DNA form, the CDR3 reads TGCAGTGCTCCCAATGTATTAGCGGGAGCGAACGAGCAGTACTTC.

At least ten counts were recorded for this clonotype. The J gene is TRBJ1-5, the V gene TRBV6-6; D is undetermined. Germline V lookup: CDR1 MNHNY, CDR2 SVGAGI (reference sequence). This CDR3 has 12 residues. V lost 0 bases to trimming and J lost 7 bases, with 4 bases between them. The CDR3 nucleotides read TGTGCCAGCAGTTACTCGGACCAGCCCCAGCATTTT. Its protein is CASSYSDQPQHF.

The chain combines TRBV11-2 with TRBJ2-7, with 9 bases identical to TRBD2. The CDR3 spans 14 residues. The V gene end was trimmed by 5 bases and the J gene end by 4 bases; junction bases not matched to a gene: 6. CDR1 is SGHAT and CDR2 is FQNNGV in the germline V gene. CDR3 region: CASSRIAGVYEQYF. The DNA for the CDR3 is TGTGCCAGCAGCCGTATAGCGGGAGTGTACGAGCAGTACTTC.

This clonotype was counted ten times or more. The chain links TRBV6-2 or TRBV6-3 to TRBJ2-2, with TRBD1 matching over 9 bases. In germline, CDR1 is MNHEY, CDR2 SVGEGT. Trimming took 6 bases from V and 6 from J; bases not matched to a gene: 5. This CDR3 is built from 14 residues. The CDR3 here is CASRGTGMAGELFF. As DNA, the CDR3 is TGTGCCAGCAGGGGGACAGGGATGGCCGGGGAGCTGTTTTTT.

This clonotype was observed many times. The chain joins TRBV4-1 to TRBJ2-1; 14 positions match TRBD2. Trimming cost V 1 base and J 7 bases; bases outside gene matches: 15. The germline V gene encodes CDR1 MGHRA and CDR2 YSYEKL. This CDR3 is 20 amino acids long. The CDR3 coding sequence is TGCGCCAGCAGCCAAGTCACTCGACTAGCGGGAGGGCCGAGGTATAATGAGCAGTTCTTC. This sequence encodes CASSQVTRLAGGPRYNEQFF.

This clonotype was seen repeatedly, ten times or more. A junction end diverges from the germline sequence, so it may reflect a read error. The rearrangement links TRBV11-3 to TRBJ2-3; D unclear. CDR1 and CDR2 from the germline V gene are SGHNT and YENEEA. CDR3 size: 12 residues. CDR3 protein: CASSIDTDTQYF. Here the CDR3 DNA reads TGTGCCAGCAGCATAGACACAGATACGCAGTATTTT.

This clonotype has a count of ten or more. V usage is TRBV11-1 and J usage is TRBJ2-1; D may correspond to TRBD1 or TRBD2 (5 bases each). This CDR3 contains 15 residues. Trimming shortened V by 0 bases and J by 5 bases, and 11 bases separated the two germline ends. Germline loops: CDR1 SGHAT, CDR2 FQDESV (reference sequence). CDR3 loop: CASSLAGPLDNEQFF. CDR3 coding DNA: TGTGCCAGCAGCTTAGCGGGACCTCTTGACAATGAGCAGTTCTTC.

The rearrangement links TRBV20-1 to TRBJ2-2; D remains unclear. Trimming pared 2 bases from V and 1 base from J, leaving 8 bases between. CDR3 length: 14 residues. CDR1 and CDR2 (germline): DFQATT, SNEGSKA (reference sequence). In DNA, the CDR3 is TGCAGTGCTAGACGTGCACGGAACACCGGGGAGCTGTTTTTT. Translated, it gives CSARRARNTGELFF.

This rearrangement joins TRBV12-3 or TRBV12-4 to TRBJ2-4; D might be TRBD1 or TRBD2, each matching 5 bases. There are 15 residues in the CDR3. Trimming shortened V by 8 bases and J by 0 bases, and 14 bases separated the two germline ends. DNA for the CDR3: TGTGCCAGCTCCCTTTGGGGGTTAGCCAAAAACATTCAGTACTTC. Its protein is CASSLWGLAKNIQYF.

The gene calls are TRBV11-2 and TRBJ1-6; the D is unclear. There are 15 residues in the CDR3. The V and J ends lost 0 bases and 9 bases respectively, with 12 bases between them. CDR1 is SGHAT and CDR2 is FQNNGV in the germline V gene. The CDR3 DNA is TGTGCCAGCAGCTTAGACCCCCTCCTAGGTTCACCCCTCCACTTT. Its protein product is CASSLDPLLGSPLHF.

V gene TRBV28 combines with J gene TRBJ2-2; 7 nucleotides agree with TRBD2. V shed 3 bases and J 5 bases; nucleotides not matched to a gene: 9. Germline CDR1 is MDHEN and CDR2 is SYDVKM. The CDR3 contains 16 residues. This CDR3 reads CASSFVGRASTGELFF. CDR3 nucleotides: TGTGCCAGCAGTTTTGTTGGGAGGGCCTCAACCGGGGAGCTGTTTTTT.

On this clonotype itself: A much larger clone is a single base away; this may be a read error. The gene calls are TRBV29-1 and TRBJ2-1; D is ambiguous. Germline V gene lookup returns CDR1 SQVTM and CDR2 ANQGSEA. This CDR3 has 14 residues. CDR3 DNA: TGCGGCGTTGAAATGGCGAGCTCCTACAATGAGCAGTTCTTC. Translating it yields CGVEMASSYNEQFF.

This clonotype was picked up many times. The rearrangement uses TRBV7-9 and TRBJ2-2; D unresolved. V shed 4 bases and J shed 4 bases, with 10 bases lying between them. CDR3 length: 14 residues. Per the germline V gene, CDR1 is SEHNR and CDR2 is FQNEAQ (reference sequence). This CDR3 reads CASSYSLGTGELFF. CDR3 in DNA: TGTGCCAGCAGCTATTCCTTGGGCACCGGGGAGCTGTTTTTT.

This clonotype occurred a few times. The V and J genes are TRBV24-1 and TRBJ2-1; perhaps TRBD1 as D (5 bases). The CDR3 covers 13 residues. CDR1 and CDR2 (germline): KGHDR, SFDVKD. Trimming took off 3 bases at V and 9 bases at J, with 11 bases between the two ends. The CDR3 DNA is TGTGCCACCAGTGATCAGGGTTGGGGTGAGCAGTTCTTC. Translating it yields CATSDQGWGEQFF.

In this sample, this clonotype turned up many times. V usage is TRBV7-9 and J usage is TRBJ2-2, with D unclear. The CDR3 extends over 16 amino acids. V lost 4 bases and J lost 0, with 12 bases in between. Germline V gene data show CDR1 as SEHNR and CDR2 as FQNEAQ (reference sequence). CDR3 coding DNA: TGTGCCAGCAGCTCCCCGACGGGTGCGAACACCGGGGAGCTGTTTTTT. This gives the protein CASSSPTGANTGELFF.

This clonotype was observed at least ten times. The V gene is TRBV12-3 or TRBV12-4, the J gene TRBJ2-5, with TRBD2 identical over 13 bases. The V segment lost 7 bases and the J segment 2 bases; nucleotides outside the gene matches: 7. This CDR3 is 16 amino acids long. CDR3 nucleotides: TGTGCCAGCACCAAAACTAGCGGGGGGGCTCAAGAGACCCAGTACTTC. Translation: CASTKTSGGAQETQYF.